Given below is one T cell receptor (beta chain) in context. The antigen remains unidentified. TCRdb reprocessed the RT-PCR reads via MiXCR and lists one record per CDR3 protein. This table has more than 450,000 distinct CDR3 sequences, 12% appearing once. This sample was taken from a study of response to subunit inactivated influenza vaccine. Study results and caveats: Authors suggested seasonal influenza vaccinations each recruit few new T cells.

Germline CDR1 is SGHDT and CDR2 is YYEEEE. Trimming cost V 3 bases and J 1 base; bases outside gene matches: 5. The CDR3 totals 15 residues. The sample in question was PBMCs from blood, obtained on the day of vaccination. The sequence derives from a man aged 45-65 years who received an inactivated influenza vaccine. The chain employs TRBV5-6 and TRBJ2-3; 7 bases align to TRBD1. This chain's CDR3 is CASSSDGQGTDTQYF. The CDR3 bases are TGTGCCAGCAGCTCGGATGGACAGGGCACAGATACGCAGTATTTT.